This T cell receptor beta chain derives from a study of T cell repertoires and HLA-DP antigens. Study-level background: In vitro CD4+ alloreactivity was against HeLa-presented HLA-DP.

Study-wide results and limits: Clones undetected before culture averaged approximately 35% against one allele and approximately 50% against the other.

On this clone itself: What it binds is not known.

Method: immunoSEQ multiplex PCR; TCRdb's copy keeps in-frame clones and lacks some. The repertoire holds some 120,000 clones, with almost 95% as singletons. Sequences were obtained from CD4+ T cells from PBMCs. The sequence came from a woman aged 18-35 years in good health and CMV-seronegative.

CDR3 residues: CASNVGGLATPLHF. The CDR3, as DNA: TGTGCCAGCAACGTCGGGGGTCTGGCGACACCCCTCCACTTT. V usage is TRBV5-5 and J usage is TRBJ1-6; D perhaps matches TRBD1 (5 bases). CDR1 SGHKS and CDR2 YYEKEE come from the germline V gene (reference sequence). CDR3 length equals 14 residues. Trimming cost V 6 bases and J 11 bases, with 18 bases left between them.